This TCR beta chain was identified during a study of blood T cells in healthy people across ages. Whole-study context: About one barcoded beta molecule per two T cells was the capture yield of template switching.

This clonotype has a handful of counts. Then a second PCR, running about 6 to 12 cycles, was carried out with a sample-barcoded 5' primer and a J-beta primer mix. TCRdb analysed the 5' RACE reads with MiXCR anew, one entry per CDR3 protein. The sample lists around 2 million distinct CDR3 sequences; around 40% were seen once. V was clipped by 4 bases and J by 3 bases, with 16 bases between them. This CDR3 is built from 16 residues. Per the germline V gene, CDR1 is SGHRS and CDR2 is YFSETQ. The sample consisted of blood. This TCR derives from a human donor in good health. The genes are TRBV5-1 and TRBJ1-4; D is ambiguous. The CDR3 region has the DNA TGCGCCAGCAGCCCGGGAGTTGGAGGTTCTAATGAAAAACTGTTTTTT. Translating gives CASSPGVGGSNEKLFF.